These T cell receptor beta chains were read from a single sample in a study of CD8+ T cells in alopecia areata. Assay: immunoSEQ multiplex PCR; the TCRdb copy retains only in-frame clones and omits some. The data hold roughly 20,000 clones, with 60% to 80% observed a single time. The sequencing used skin, collected at week 0. The source is a human donor with alopecia areata. The CDR3 runs from the conserved cysteine through the conserved F or W. D genes are given only for firm matches. Some rows mark clone size as missing; the rest say once, few, many or name a class of expanded clone.

D gene	clone size	V gene	J gene	CDR3 protein	CDR3 DNA
-	medium-sized	TRBV6-6	TRBJ1-5	CASTPKAGSGQPQHF	TGTGCCAGCACCCCCAAGGCAGGGAGCGGTCAGCCCCAGCATTTT
TRBD1	few	TRBV5-1	TRBJ1-4	CASGYRGTDEKLFF	TGCGCCAGCGGATACAGGGGGACGGATGAAAAACTGTTTTTT
-	-	TRBV7-7	TRBJ2-3	CASSQGTLIGDTQYF	TGTGCTAGCAGCCAGGGGACGCTGATAGGAGATACGCAGTATTTT
-	-	TRBV7-9	TRBJ2-5	CASSSGLGIQETQYF	TGTGCCAGCAGCTCCGGACTGGGGATACAAGAGACCCAGTACTTC
-	-	TRBV7-2	TRBJ1-1	CASSLETDTEAFF	TGTGCCAGCAGCTTAGAGACAGACACTGAAGCTTTCTTT
-	-	TRBV6-6	TRBJ2-1	CASKPQSNEQFF	TGTGCCAGCAAACCCCAAAGCAATGAGCAGTTCTTC
TRBD2	few	TRBV11-1	TRBJ2-5	CASGGGPQETQYF	TGTGCCAGCGGCGGGGGGCCCCAAGAGACCCAGTACTTC
TRBD2	-	TRBV7-9	TRBJ2-5	CASTPGTSVETQYF	TGTGCCAGCACCCCGGGGACTAGCGTGGAGACCCAGTACTTC
-	-	TRBV27	TRBJ1-5	CASSLHGRGDQPQHF	TGTGCCAGCAGTTTACATGGGAGGGGGGATCAGCCCCAGCATTTT
-	-	TRBV5-4	TRBJ2-1	CASSLEYNEQFF	TGTGCCAGCAGCCTGGAATACAATGAGCAGTTCTTC
-	-	TRBV15	TRBJ2-5	CATSNLGLHLKETQYF	TGTGCCACCAGCAATTTGGGACTCCATTTGAAAGAGACCCAGTACTTC
-	few	TRBV6-5	TRBJ2-7	CASSPRGRREQYF	TGTGCCAGCAGTCCCCGGGGGAGGCGGGAGCAGTACTTC
TRBD2	-	TRBV7-8	TRBJ2-3	CASSSSGGLTDTQYF	TGTGCCAGCAGCTCTAGCGGGGGGCTCACAGATACGCAGTATTTT
TRBD1	few	TRBV4-3	TRBJ2-7	CASSQGPQGTELTYEQYF	TGCGCCAGCAGCCAAGGCCCGCAAGGGACAGAACTCACCTACGAGCAGTACTTC
TRBD1	-	TRBV5-1	TRBJ1-4	CASSLEGGAGKLFF	TGCGCCAGCAGCTTGGAAGGGGGCGCGGGAAAACTGTTTTTT
-	few	TRBV7-2	TRBJ1-2	CASSLALGANYGYTF	TGTGCCAGCAGCTTAGCCCTAGGGGCTAACTATGGCTACACCTTC
TRBD1	-	TRBV4-3	TRBJ1-5	CASSQDYRGRDQPQHF	TGCGCCAGCAGCCAAGATTACAGGGGCAGGGATCAGCCCCAGCATTTT
-	once	TRBV5-5	TRBJ1-1	CASSLGWTQNTEAFF	TGTGCCAGCAGCTTGGGGTGGACCCAGAACACTGAAGCTTTCTTT
-	-	TRBV5-8	TRBJ1-2	CASRRDYGYTF	TGTGCCAGCAGGCGGGACTATGGCTACACCTTC
TRBD2	-	TRBV13	TRBJ2-2	CASSPLKAGGTGELFF	TGTGCCAGCAGTCCCCTCAAAGCGGGGGGCACCGGGGAGCTGTTTTTT
-	-	TRBV19	TRBJ2-7	CASSIVGGGDLSYEQYF	TGTGCCAGTAGTATAGTCGGCGGGGGCGATCTCTCCTACGAGCAGTACTTC
-	-	TRBV7-2	TRBJ2-7	CASSPNRDGYEQYF	TGTGCCAGCAGCCCCAACCGGGACGGCTACGAGCAGTACTTC
-	-	TRBV4-2	TRBJ2-7	CASSQGDSVGSYEQYF	TGTGCCAGCAGCCAAGGTGATAGCGTGGGCTCCTACGAGCAGTACTTC
TRBD2	-	TRBV27	TRBJ2-5	CASSFGGIKTQYF	TGTGCCAGCAGTTTCGGGGGGATAAAGACCCAGTACTTC